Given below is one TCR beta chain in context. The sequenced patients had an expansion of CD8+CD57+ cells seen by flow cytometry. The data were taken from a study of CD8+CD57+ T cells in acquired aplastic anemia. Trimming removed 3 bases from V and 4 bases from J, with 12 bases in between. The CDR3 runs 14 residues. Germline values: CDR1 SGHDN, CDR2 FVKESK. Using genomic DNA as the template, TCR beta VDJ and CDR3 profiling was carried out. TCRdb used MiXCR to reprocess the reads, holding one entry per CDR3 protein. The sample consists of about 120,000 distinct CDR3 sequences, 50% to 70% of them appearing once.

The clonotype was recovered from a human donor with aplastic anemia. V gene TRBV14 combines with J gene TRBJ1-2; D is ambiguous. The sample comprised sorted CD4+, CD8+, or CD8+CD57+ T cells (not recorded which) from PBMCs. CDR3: CASSQDPRGYGYTF. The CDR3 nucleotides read TGTGCCAGCAGCCAGGACCCGCGGGGCTATGGCTACACCTTC.